This T cell receptor beta chain was profiled in a study of cytomegalovirus exposure and HLA in healthy donors. Study-level results: Productive rates of about 87% or about 30% were seen for most TCR beta V segments in an earlier analysis. A list of approximately 160 TCR beta chains associated with cytomegalovirus was given.

In the case of this clone: The antigen remains undetermined.

Amplification used 60 Vbeta primers and 13 Jbeta primers. Produced via immunoSEQ multiplex PCR; TCRdb's table is partial and in-frame only. Here the sample spans a few hundred thousand clones, 92% being singletons. V lost 4 bases to trimming and J lost 9 bases; unmatched junction nucleotides: 12. There are 15 residues in the CDR3. CDR1 and CDR2 from the germline V gene are SGHTA and FQGNSA. The sequence was collected from a girl aged 2 to 10 in good health and CMV-seronegative. The chain carries TRBV7-2 and TRBJ2-7; 10 positions match TRBD1. The specimen was PBMCs. The CDR3 DNA sequence: TGTGCCAGCAGCTCCCCGGGACAGGGGAGAGGGCGGCAGTACTTC. This sequence encodes CASSSPGQGRGRQYF. The full variable domain, with the rest looked up from reference TRBV7-2 and TRBJ2-7, is GAGVSQSPSNKVTEKGKDVELRCDPISGHTALYWYRQSLGQGLEFLIYFQGNSAPDKSGLPSDRFSAERTGGSVSTLTIQRTQQEDSAVYLCASSSPGQGRGRQYFGPGTRLTVT.